What follows is one T cell receptor beta chain and its context. Its antigen remains unidentified. TCRdb independently ran MiXCR on the RT-PCR reads; one entry per CDR3 protein. The table shows about 480,000 distinct CDR3 sequences, with 11% occurring only once. This record comes from a study of response to subunit inactivated influenza vaccine. Points from the study as a whole: Few new T cells, the authors suggested, are recruited by each seasonal influenza vaccination.

This CDR3 contains 15 residues. Deletions cut 0 bases from V and 3 bases from J, with 13 bases between. The germline gives CDR1 SGDLS, CDR2 YYNGEE. The sample here was PBMCs from blood, taken 45 days after vaccination. The clonotype originates from a man in his forties or fifties who received an inactivated influenza vaccine. V and J are TRBV9 and TRBJ2-7; D may be TRBD2 (6 bases). The CDR3 loop reads CASSVGFSGNYEQYF. In DNA form, the CDR3 reads TGTGCCAGCAGCGTAGGTTTTAGCGGAAACTACGAGCAGTACTTC.